The sequence of this T cell receptor (beta chain) was determined in a study of CD8 T cells in ankylosing spondylitis. Whole-study findings and limits: Reports say disease-linked clones showed up significantly more in matched ankylosing spondylitis synovial fluid. As for the disease-linked clones, they showed a CD8+ phenotype and occurred at relatively low frequencies in peripheral blood.

To note about this clonotype: Its antigen is still unknown.

Quantitative barcoded 5'-RACE was used to prepare TCR beta libraries. TCRdb redid the calling of the 5' RACE reads with MiXCR, one entry per CDR3 protein. There are some 350,000 distinct CDR3 sequences in the sample; about 15% occur only once, and less than 1.1% lies in the top ten. V was clipped by 10 bases and J by 4 bases; unmatched bases: 11. The CDR3 sequence is 14 residues long. In germline, CDR1 is MDHEN, CDR2 SYDVKM. This receptor was obtained from a male donor with ankylosing spondylitis or in good health (not recorded which). Source material: blood, either unsorted or a sorted T cell fraction (not recorded which). The genes are TRBV28 and TRBJ1-2; 8 bases agree with TRBD1. CDR3 nucleotides: TGTGCCACCACTTCCAGGGGGCGTCTCTATGGCTACACCTTC. Its translation is CATTSRGRLYGYTF.